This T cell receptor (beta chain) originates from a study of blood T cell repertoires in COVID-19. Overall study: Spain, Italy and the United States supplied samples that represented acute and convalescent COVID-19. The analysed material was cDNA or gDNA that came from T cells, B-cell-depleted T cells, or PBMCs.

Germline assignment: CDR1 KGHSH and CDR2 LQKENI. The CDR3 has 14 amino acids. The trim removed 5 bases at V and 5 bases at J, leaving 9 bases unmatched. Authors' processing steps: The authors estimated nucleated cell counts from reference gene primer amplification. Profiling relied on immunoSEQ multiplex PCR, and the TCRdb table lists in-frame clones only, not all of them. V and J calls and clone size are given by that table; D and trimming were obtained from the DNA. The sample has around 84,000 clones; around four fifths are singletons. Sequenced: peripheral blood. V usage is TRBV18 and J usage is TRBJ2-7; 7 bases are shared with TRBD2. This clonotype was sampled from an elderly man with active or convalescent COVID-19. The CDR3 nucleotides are TGTGCCAGCTCATCCGGTATGGGAGGGGACGAGCAGTACTTC. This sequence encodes CASSSGMGGDEQYF.